The 17 T cell receptor beta chains given below trace back to one sample, sequenced in a study of blood T cells in healthy people across ages. Combining a sample-barcoded 5' primer with a J-beta primer mix, a second PCR ran for about 7 to 11 cycles. TCRdb analysed the 5' RACE reads with MiXCR anew, one entry per CDR3 protein. Among roughly 800,000 distinct CDR3 sequences listed, just under 25% were seen once. The same sample was also studied in work on T cells of mothers and their children.

Sequenced: blood. The source of these receptors is a boy between 10 and 17 years old in good health.

This clonotype was counted a single time. One junction end does not reproduce the germline sequence, and a read error may be involved. The gene calls are TRBV5-1 and TRBJ1-2, with a weak D call TRBD1 (5 bases). The CDR3 is 13 residues long. Germline assignment: CDR1 SGHRS and CDR2 YFSETQ. DNA for the CDR3: TGTGCCAGCAGCTTGGACACATTCTATGGCTACACCTTC. This codes for CASSLDTFYGYTF. Complete variable domain (other parts from reference TRBV5-1 and TRBJ1-2): KAGVTQTPRYLIKTRGQQVTLSCSPISGHRSVSWYQQTPGQGLQFLFEYFSETQRNKGNFPGRFSGRQFSNSRSEMNVSTLELGDSALYLCASSLDTFYGYTFGSGTRLTVV.

The V and J genes are TRBV10-3 and TRBJ2-5; D might be TRBD1 or TRBD2, each matching 6 bases. The end of the DNA fits TRBJ2-7 better, so the J call may be wrong. Per germline, CDR1 ENHRY and CDR2 SYGVKD. The CDR3 loop spans 16 amino acids. The CDR3 nucleotides read TGTGCCATCAGTGAGTCGAGGGCGGGAAAAGGGGGCGAGCAGTACTTC. This encodes CAISESRAGKGGEQYF.

The gene calls are TRBV6-5 and TRBJ1-4; tentatively, D is TRBD1 (5 bases). The V end was cut by 4 bases, the J end by 0 bases, with 15 bases between. The CDR3 has 17 residues. Germline values: CDR1 MNHEY, CDR2 SVGAGI. In DNA form, the CDR3 reads TGTGCCAGCAGTTCCCCGGCCGACAGTGCAACTAATGAAAAACTGTTTTTT. Protein: CASSSPADSATNEKLFF.

CDR3: CSASALANYGYTF. The CDR3 bases are TGCAGTGCCAGTGCGCTAGCTAACTATGGCTACACCTTC. This chain joins TRBV20-1 and TRBJ1-2; D uncertain. V lost 6 bases to trimming and J lost 0 bases, with 11 bases between them. CDR3 length equals 13 residues. In germline, CDR1 is DFQATT, CDR2 SNEGSKA (reference sequence).

In nucleotides, the CDR3 is TGTGCCACCGCGCCTGATGCGGGGTACATTCAGTACTTC. Translation: CATAPDAGYIQYF. This chain connects TRBV24-1 to TRBJ2-4; a weak D match, TRBD2 (6 bases). V shed 9 bases and J shed 8 bases, with 16 bases lying between them. The germline CDR1 and CDR2 sequences are KGHDR and SFDVKD. CDR3 length equals 13 residues.

This clonotype was counted between two and nine times. The J gene is TRBJ2-1, the V gene TRBV7-2; 8 nucleotides match TRBD2. Germline V gene lookup returns CDR1 SGHTA and CDR2 FQGNSA. The J segment lost 3 bases and the V segment lost 3 bases, leaving 4 bases of the junction unmatched. The CDR3 covers 15 residues. CDR3 in DNA: TGTGCCAGCAGCTTCGGCGGGAGGAGCTACAATGAGCAGTTCTTC. Translated, it gives CASSFGGRSYNEQFF.

The genes are TRBV20-1 and TRBJ2-5; 8 nucleotides line up with TRBD2. The J call is in doubt because the DNA end fits TRBJ2-1 better. The CDR3 is 13 residues long. CDR1 is DFQATT and CDR2 is SNEGSKA in the germline V gene (reference sequence). The CDR3 sequence is CSAPGLEVEEQFF. The CDR3 DNA reads TGCAGTGCCCCGGGACTAGAGGTTGAGGAGCAGTTCTTC.

The chain links TRBV27 to TRBJ2-7; D is ambiguous. The CDR3 length is 14 residues. Germline CDR1 reads MNHEY; CDR2 reads SMNVEV (reference sequence). Trimming cost V 2 bases and J 1 base, with 9 bases left between them. DNA of the CDR3: TGTGCCAGCAGTTTAGGAGCGCCGTCCTACGAGCAGTACTTC. Translated, it gives CASSLGAPSYEQYF.

This clonotype has only a few counts. The chain is built from TRBV4-1 and TRBJ1-4, with D uncertain. The CDR3 is 17 amino acids. The germline gives CDR1 MGHRA, CDR2 YSYEKL. Trimming removed 0 bases from V and 0 bases from J, with 11 bases in between. As DNA, the CDR3 is TGCGCCAGCAGCCAAGAAGAGTCGAGAACAACTAATGAAAAACTGTTTTTT. This codes for CASSQEESRTTNEKLFF.

The chain uses TRBV6-5 and TRBJ1-1; D is unclear. Trimming cost V 4 bases and J 3 bases, with 15 bases left between them. The CDR3 sequence is 15 residues long. Germline V gene lookup returns CDR1 MNHEY and CDR2 SVGAGI. CDR3: CASSSTRTLHTEAFF. In DNA, the CDR3 is TGTGCCAGCAGTTCGACCCGGACTCTCCACACTGAAGCTTTCTTT.

This sequence joins TRBV20-1 and TRBJ2-5; 11 nucleotides align to TRBD2. The J call may be incorrect, as the DNA end agrees better with TRBJ2-1. This CDR3 region has 14 residues. The germline gives CDR1 DFQATT, CDR2 SNEGSKA (reference sequence). This chain's CDR3 is CSALRGSGGGEQFF. CDR3 sequence (DNA): TGCAGTGCTTTGAGGGGTAGCGGGGGGGGTGAGCAGTTCTTC.

V is TRBV4-2 and J is TRBJ2-3; maybe TRBD2 (7 bases). CDR1 LGHNA and CDR2 YNFKEQ come from the germline V gene. The CDR3 length is 16 residues. V was pared by 0 bases and J by 2 bases, with 12 bases between. CDR3 nucleotide sequence: TGTGCCAGCAGCCAAGAAGCCGGGGGGCACACAGATACGCAGTATTTT. It specifies CASSQEAGGHTDTQYF.

This sequence joins TRBV6-2 or TRBV6-3 and TRBJ1-5; D possibly corresponds to TRBD1 (5 bases). Trimming stripped 2 bases from V and 7 bases from J, with 21 bases between. In germline, CDR1 is MNHEY, CDR2 SVGEGT. CDR3 length: 17 residues. The CDR3 DNA reads TGTGCCAGCAGTTACCCGGGCGCGCAGGAACGGGGCCAGCCCCAGCATTTT. The encoded protein is CASSYPGAQERGQPQHF.

The chain recombines TRBV4-1 with TRBJ1-2; D not certain. The V and J ends lost 1 base and 6 bases respectively, with 12 bases between them. CDR3 size: 14 residues. Germline loops: CDR1 MGHRA, CDR2 YSYEKL. CDR3 loop: CASSQVGSGNGYTF. The CDR3, as DNA: TGCGCCAGCAGCCAAGTTGGGTCGGGCAATGGCTACACCTTC.

The rearrangement uses TRBV10-3 and TRBJ2-3; D uncertain. Trimming left V 3 bases short and J 2 bases short, with 12 bases between. Germline V CDR1 and CDR2: ENHRY, SYGVKD. The CDR3 length is 15 residues. In DNA form, the CDR3 reads TGTGCCATCAGTGACCCGACGGCAAACACAGATACGCAGTATTTT. This encodes CAISDPTANTDTQYF.

The V and J genes are TRBV5-1 and TRBJ2-2, with unresolved D. This CDR3 comprises 16 residues. V lost 6 bases and J 2 bases, leaving 17 bases between the germline ends. Germline values: CDR1 SGHRS, CDR2 YFSETQ. The CDR3 DNA reads as TGCGCCAGCAAAAATTCGGGCCTTTATAACACCGGGGAGCTGTTTTTT. Amino acid sequence: CASKNSGLYNTGELFF.

V gene TRBV25-1 combines with J gene TRBJ2-7, with D tentatively TRBD2 (6 bases). V lost 0 bases, J lost 6 bases, and 9 bases lay in between. The CDR3 is 13 amino acids. CDR1 is MGHDK, CDR2 SYGVNS, per germline. The CDR3 protein is CASSEYGGPEQYF. Written as DNA, the CDR3 is TGTGCCAGCAGTGAATATGGAGGGCCCGAGCAGTACTTC.